The 27 T cell receptor beta chains listed next were all sequenced from one sample in a study of regulatory T cells in long-lasting Graves disease. Time point noted: persistent/refractory GD, antithyroid drugs over 5 years with positive TRAb. Extracted RNA from PBMCs served as the source of the TCR library. TCR beta libraries were built with iRepertoire HTBI primers and Arm-PCR of CDR3 regions. TCRdb used MiXCR to reprocess the multiplex PCR reads, holding one entry per CDR3 protein. The data show under 450,000 distinct CDR3 sequences, 23% seen once. The sample in question was peripheral blood mononuclear cells (PBMCs), obtained when the disease was refractory, from a patient treated with antithyroid drugs. The receptors here all came from a female donor with Graves disease.

This clonotype has only a few counts. This sequence joins TRBV30 and TRBJ1-1; no definite D call. Germline CDR1 and CDR2: GTSNPN and SVGIG (reference sequence). V was trimmed by 3 bases and J by 1 base, leaving 9 bases between them. CDR3 size: 13 residues. The CDR3 nucleotides are TGTGCCTGGAGGCAGCCCCCGAACACTGAAGCTTTCTTT. Amino acids: CAWRQPPNTEAFF. The full variable domain, its missing parts supplied by reference TRBV30 and TRBJ1-1, is SQTIHQWPATLVQPVGSPLSLECTVEGTSNPNLYWYRQAAGRGLQLLFYSVGIGQISSEVPQNLSASRPQDRQFILSSKKLLLSDSGFYLCAWRQPPNTEAFFGQGTRLTVV.

The chain joins TRBV19 to TRBJ2-2; D may be TRBD1 or TRBD2 (5 bases each). Germline CDR1 and CDR2: LNHDA and SQIVND (reference sequence). This CDR3 region has 13 residues. V lost 5 bases to trimming and J lost 4 bases, with 8 bases between them. CDR3 loop: CASSVGTTGELFF. CDR3 coding DNA: TGTGCCAGTAGTGTGGGGACCACCGGGGAGCTGTTTTTT.

The V and J genes are TRBV2 and TRBJ1-3; D unclear. This CDR3 spans 18 amino acids. V lost 0 bases and J lost 0, with 15 bases in between. Looked up from germline, CDR1 is SNHLY and CDR2 is FYNNEI. The CDR3 protein is CASSEALLPESSGNTIYF. The CDR3 DNA reads as TGTGCCAGCAGTGAAGCGCTTCTTCCGGAGAGCTCTGGAAACACCATATATTTT.

This clonotype was counted once. The junction differs from germline at one of its ends, possibly a read error. The chain combines TRBV20-1 with TRBJ2-7, with 7 bases identical to TRBD1. Germline V lookup: CDR1 DFQATT, CDR2 SNEGSKA (reference sequence). The CDR3 is 15 amino acids. CDR3: CSARFLAGGPYEQCF. DNA of the CDR3: TGCAGTGCTAGGTTCTTGGCAGGGGGTCCCTACGAGCAGTGCTTC.

This clonotype has just a few counts. The rearrangement uses TRBV5-1 and TRBJ1-5; D remains ambiguous. CDR1 is SGHRS and CDR2 is YFSETQ in the germline V gene. Between the trimmed V and J ends, which lost 4 bases and 0 bases, there was a span of 11 bases. This CDR3 has 15 amino acids. CDR3 amino acids: CASSLTVNSNQPQHF. The CDR3, as DNA: TGCGCCAGCAGCCTCACGGTTAATAGCAATCAGCCCCAGCATTTT.

This clonotype was detected once. A much bigger clone sits one base away, suggesting this may be a read error. The chain uses TRBV27 and TRBJ2-2, with D uncertain. V lost 5 bases, J lost 1 base, and 11 bases lay in between. This CDR3 has 15 residues. Germline assignment: CDR1 MNHEY and CDR2 SMNVEV (reference sequence). CDR3 sequence reads: CASSDLGRNTGELFF. The CDR3 bases are TGTGCCAGCAGTGATTTGGGCAGGAACACCGGGGAGCTGTTTTTT.

This clonotype was recorded many times. The chain employs TRBV28 and TRBJ1-2, with D possibly matching TRBD1 (6 bases). Germline CDR1 and CDR2: MDHEN and SYDVKM. Trimming pared 5 bases from V and 8 bases from J, leaving 12 bases between. The CDR3 consists of 12 residues. Here the CDR3 DNA reads TGTGCCAGCAGTCGGGGGGCGCAGGGCTACACCTTC. Encoded protein: CASSRGAQGYTF.

This clonotype showed up many times. The chain uses TRBV3-1 and TRBJ2-7; D is ambiguous. Germline-derived CDR1 and CDR2 are LGHDT and YNNKEL (reference sequence). Deletions cut 2 bases from V and 1 base from J, with 9 bases between. This CDR3 is built from 14 residues. The CDR3 nucleotides read TGTGCCAGCAGCCAATTCAGCAGGTCCTACGAGCAGTACTTC. This codes for CASSQFSRSYEQYF.

This clonotype was seen ten or more times. The chain has TRBV15 and TRBJ2-7, with TRBD2 matching 9 bases. The CDR3 is 16 residues long. Germline V lookup: CDR1 LNHNV, CDR2 YYDKDF (reference sequence). The V gene end was trimmed by 0 bases and the J gene end by 3 bases; junction bases not matched to a gene: 6. CDR3 region: CATSRDRAGGFYEQYF. CDR3 DNA: TGTGCCACCAGCAGAGACCGAGCGGGAGGCTTCTACGAGCAGTACTTC.

J is TRBJ2-7 and V is TRBV20-1; 15 bases map to TRBD2. The CDR3 spans 17 residues. Losses at the gene ends were 1 base for V and 4 bases for J; bases not matched to a gene: 8. Germline V gives CDR1 DFQATT, CDR2 SNEGSKA (reference sequence). The CDR3 loop reads CSARAGLAGGPGYEQYF. CDR3 in DNA: TGCAGTGCTAGAGCCGGACTAGCGGGAGGGCCGGGGTACGAGCAGTACTTC.

This clonotype was observed a handful of times. The chain recombines TRBV9 with TRBJ1-2; D is unresolved. The germline V gene encodes CDR1 SGDLS and CDR2 YYNGEE. There are 16 residues in the CDR3. V lost 0 bases, J lost 4 bases, and 16 bases lay in between. For the CDR3, the DNA is TGTGCCAGCAGCGTAGCTTCTGAGGGTCGTGCCTATGGCTACACCTTC. Its translation: CASSVASEGRAYGYTF.

This clonotype turned up a few times. The chain employs TRBV20-1 and TRBJ2-4; 9 bases map to TRBD1. J was trimmed by 0 bases and V by 6 bases; bases with no gene match: 6. CDR3 length: 15 amino acids. The V gene's germline CDR1 is DFQATT and CDR2 SNEGSKA (reference sequence). CDR3 DNA: TGCAGTGCAGACAGGGGGGAAATAGCCAAAAACATTCAGTACTTC. It encodes CSADRGEIAKNIQYF.

The genes are TRBV19 and TRBJ1-1; D ambiguous. The CDR3 is 13 amino acids. Germline lookup yields CDR1 LNHDA and CDR2 SQIVND (reference sequence). Deletions cut 4 bases from V and 2 bases from J, with 8 bases between. For the CDR3, the DNA is TGTGCCAGTAGTAGGAAAGCCAACACTGAAGCTTTCTTT. It codes for CASSRKANTEAFF.

The rearrangement uses TRBV5-1 and TRBJ2-2; D call uncertain. V lost 0 bases, J lost 7 bases, and 7 bases lay in between. The germline CDR1 and CDR2 sequences are SGHRS and YFSETQ. The CDR3 loop spans 13 amino acids. The CDR3 is CASSLEVNGELFF. The CDR3 DNA reads TGCGCCAGCAGCTTGGAGGTGAACGGGGAGCTGTTTTTT.

This clonotype was seen more than once but under ten times. The chain recombines TRBV12-3 or TRBV12-4 with TRBJ1-1; no clear D. The CDR3 has 13 residues. V dropped 3 bases and J dropped 5 bases, with 10 bases sitting between them. CDR3 protein: CASSFQSGTEAFF. DNA for the CDR3: TGTGCCAGCAGTTTCCAGAGTGGTACTGAAGCTTTCTTT.

The chain has TRBV20-1 and TRBJ2-7; D possibly corresponds to TRBD1 (6 bases). V lost 6 bases and J 0 bases, leaving 6 bases between the germline ends. The CDR3 extends over 11 amino acids. Germline values: CDR1 DFQATT, CDR2 SNEGSKA (reference sequence). The CDR3: CSADSSYEQYF. The DNA for the CDR3 is TGCAGTGCGGACAGCTCCTACGAGCAGTACTTC.

This chain joins TRBV6-2 or TRBV6-3 and TRBJ1-1; D gene uncertain. This CDR3 is built from 15 residues. The germline gives CDR1 MNHEY, CDR2 SVGEGT. The germline V and J ends were trimmed by 2 bases and 1 base, with 11 bases remaining between them. The CDR3 sequence: CASSYLVQENTEAFF. DNA for the CDR3: TGTGCCAGCAGTTACCTCGTTCAGGAGAACACTGAAGCTTTCTTT.

At least ten counts were recorded for this clonotype. This chain connects TRBV7-2 to TRBJ2-7, with D tentatively TRBD2 (6 bases). V lost 5 bases and J lost 5, with 16 bases in between. The CDR3 loop spans 14 amino acids. CDR1 is SGHTA and CDR2 is FQGNSA in the germline V gene. As DNA, the CDR3 is TGTGCCAGCAGCCAGGACGGGACTCGACACGAGCAGTACTTC. It encodes CASSQDGTRHEQYF.

This clonotype was detected a few times. The chain employs TRBV6-5 and TRBJ2-2, with D perhaps matching TRBD1 (5 bases). Germline V gene data show CDR1 as MNHEY and CDR2 as SVGAGI. The length of the CDR3 is 15 residues. V shed 0 bases and J shed 6 bases, with 11 bases lying between them. CDR3 coding DNA: TGTGCCAGCAGTTACTCCAGGGCCGGGCCCGGGGAGCTGTTTTTT. Translated, it gives CASSYSRAGPGELFF.

This clonotype was counted many times. The V call is TRBV20-1, the J call TRBJ1-6, with D perhaps TRBD1 (6 bases). CDR1 DFQATT and CDR2 SNEGSKA come from the germline V gene (reference sequence). Trimming took off 0 bases at V and 7 bases at J, with 16 bases between the two ends. The CDR3 covers 16 residues. In DNA, the CDR3 is TGCAGTGCTAGAGATCCCGGCAGGGGTAACAATTCACCCCTCCACTTT. This encodes CSARDPGRGNNSPLHF.

The chain uses TRBV27 and TRBJ2-2; no reliable D call. This CDR3 spans 16 amino acids. Germline V gene lookup returns CDR1 MNHEY and CDR2 SMNVEV (reference sequence). Trimming removed 4 bases at V and 3 bases at J, with 15 bases between. The CDR3 DNA is TGTGCCAGCAGTTCCTTTAGCCATCTACACACCGGGGAGCTGTTTTTT. It specifies CASSSFSHLHTGELFF.

Details on this clonotype: Just one base apart from a much larger clone, this may be a read error. The chain joins TRBV2 to TRBJ2-7; 10 bases are a match to TRBD1. V gave up 4 bases and J gave up 8 bases; unmatched junction bases: 5. From germline, CDR1 is SNHLY and CDR2 FYNNEI. The CDR3 contains 13 residues. CDR3 bases: TGTGCCAGCAGTGGGGACAGGGGAGACAAGCAGTACTTC. Its protein is CASSGDRGDKQYF.

This clonotype has a count of ten or more. This rearrangement joins TRBV20-1 to TRBJ2-4; D is ambiguous. V lost 2 bases, J lost 4 bases, and 18 bases lay in between. CDR3 length: 16 amino acids. Per the germline V gene, CDR1 is DFQATT and CDR2 is SNEGSKA (reference sequence). The CDR3 nucleotides read TGCAGTGCTAGACCCGCATCTCGCGGCAAGAAAAACATTCAGTACTTC. Its translation: CSARPASRGKKNIQYF.

This sequence joins TRBV7-3 and TRBJ2-7; 11 bases are a match to TRBD2. The CDR3 is 16 residues long. V lost 5 bases, J lost 0 bases, and 6 bases stayed unmatched. CDR1 is SGHTA and CDR2 is FQGTGA in the germline V gene. The CDR3 is CASSPSGTSGSYEQYF. The CDR3 DNA sequence: TGTGCCAGCAGCCCGTCCGGGACTAGCGGCTCCTACGAGCAGTACTTC.

This clonotype was detected a few times. V and J are TRBV15 and TRBJ1-4, with TRBD1 matching 8 bases. Germline V lookup: CDR1 LNHNV, CDR2 YYDKDF (reference sequence). The CDR3 runs to 14 residues. Trimming cost V 3 bases and J 7 bases; bases outside gene matches: 4. The CDR3 sequence is CATSSRGPAEKLFF. For the CDR3, the DNA is TGTGCCACCAGCAGCAGGGGGCCGGCTGAAAAACTGTTTTTT.

The V gene is TRBV11-2, the J gene TRBJ2-7, with D hard to call. The CDR3 has 12 residues. Deletions cut 0 bases from V and 5 bases from J, with 5 bases between. The V gene's germline CDR1 is SGHAT and CDR2 FQNNGV. The CDR3 here is CASSLDHDEQYF. The CDR3 DNA follows: TGTGCCAGCAGCTTAGATCACGACGAGCAGTACTTC.

The table lists this clonotype with a few counts. The genes are TRBV30 and TRBJ2-7; D uncertain. This CDR3 contains 13 residues. Deletions cut 2 bases from V and 3 bases from J, with 11 bases between. Germline CDR1 GTSNPN, CDR2 SVGIG (reference sequence). Here the CDR3 reads CAWSPGSGYEQYF. The CDR3 DNA sequence: TGTGCCTGGAGTCCAGGATCTGGCTACGAGCAGTACTTC. The full variable domain, rest sourced from reference TRBV30 and TRBJ2-7, is SQTIHQWPATLVQPVGSPLSLECTVEGTSNPNLYWYRQAAGRGLQLLFYSVGIGQISSEVPQNLSASRPQDRQFILSSKKLLLSDSGFYLCAWSPGSGYEQYFGPGTRLTVT.